This entry is about one T cell receptor beta chain. This table comes from immunoSEQ multiplex PCR, and its TCRdb copy is limited to in-frame clones, with some not included. Of 380,000 or so clones in the sample, around nine tenths were seen once. The CDR3 length is 15 residues. The germline gives CDR1 KGHDR, CDR2 SFDVKD. V gave up 5 bases and J gave up 3 bases, with 14 bases separating them. Cohort placement rested on clinical history that participants reported themselves. The data are from a study of blood T cell repertoires in COVID-19. The specimen sequenced was PBMCs or T cells enriched from blood (not recorded which). The sequence came from a woman aged 25 to 39 with acute COVID-19. V gene TRBV24-1 combines with J gene TRBJ2-3; TRBD1 might be the D (6 bases). CDR3 bases: TGTGCCACCAGTGGGTTGGGGGCGAGGACAGATACGCAGTATTTT. Its protein product is CATSGLGARTDTQYF.